This paragraph covers one TCR beta chain sequence. This clone was seen a handful of times. The antigen it recognizes is unknown. The input lacks base qualities; no much larger clone sits a single base away. Including the terminal cysteine and phenylalanine, the CDR3 comprises 15 residues. This entry keeps only the CDR3 DNA: 45 bases, framed from base 1. After removal of 9 bases from V and 1 base from J, the junction retains 6 bases not matched to a gene. In the germline V gene, CDR1 corresponds to SNHLY and CDR2 to FYNNEI. Whole blood was collected in K2EDTA tubes by collaborating institutions according to the institutions' own protocols. For TCRbeta analysis, collaborator samples were shipped as frozen whole blood, as isolated PBMCs, or as DNA extracted from either sample type. This sample was included in a study of blood T cell repertoires in COVID-19 (dated by TCRdb to about 2020). Looking at the study overall: The collaborator samples originated in the United States, Italy and Spain and spanned the acute and convalescent phases of COVID-19. The material from the prospective study consisted of cDNA or gDNA derived from T cells, B-cell-depleted T cells, or PBMCs. The dataset comprised deeply sampled blood TCRbeta repertoires from subjects exposed to, actively infected with, or recovered from COVID-19. The repertoires were released in a freely available public database intended as a resource for research on the immune response to SARS-CoV-2. Samples came from the ongoing ImmuneRACE study (first 160 participants) plus 1,254 subjects from 6 global collaborators. Sample metadata almost always included a de-identified subject ID, COVID-19 status, age in years and sex. Where available, HLA class I and class II types were obtained from metadata supplied by the sample provider rather than from assay-based typing. The study at large found these results: The amount of clinical and demographic metadata varied by source and participant and was provided uncurated.

TCRbeta CDR3 regions were amplified from genomic DNA by means of the immunoSEQ Assay, a bias-controlled multiplex PCR. The authors processed their data as follows. Within the assay, amplification of reference gene primers was used to estimate how many nucleated cells each sample contained. To quantify the absolute abundance of each unique TCRbeta CDR3 rearrangement, sequence reads were collapsed and filtered. For each sample, productive Simpson clonality was calculated by taking the square root of Simpson's diversity index across productive rearrangements. TCRdb took this table from immuneACCESS and kept in-frame rearrangements with V and J called. Such tables lack part of the clones; where checked against another copy, unresolved V genes explain under half of the gap, and the rest is unexplained. That table is the source of V, J and clone size, and D and trimming were worked out from the DNA. Present in this sample are approximately 280,000 clones, approximately 85% of which were seen just once. The ten top clones hold 9.5% to 11% of the sample.

The sequence joins TRBV2 to TRBJ2-3, with 11 central nucleotides matching TRBD2. Source material: peripheral blood. This TCR was recovered from a woman between 65 and 79 years old with acute or convalescent COVID-19. The DNA is TGTGCCAGTAACAAACTAGCGGGGGGCACAGATACGCAGTATTTT. It is translated as CASNKLAGGTDTQYF.